This T cell receptor (beta chain) stems from a study of blood T cell repertoires in COVID-19. The overall study: Specimens from acute and convalescent COVID-19 originated in the United States, Italy and Spain.

As handled by the study authors: Reference gene primer amplification yielded estimated nucleated cell counts. Measured with immunoSEQ multiplex PCR; TCRdb has only the in-frame clones, and not every one. That table is the source of V, J and clone size, and D and trimming were worked out from the DNA. The table shows approximately 160,000 clones, with over 65% occurring only once. The CDR3 is made up of 14 amino acids. Deletions cut 5 bases from V and 3 bases from J, with 13 bases between. From germline, CDR1 is LNHDA and CDR2 SQIVND (reference sequence). The clonotype comes from a man between 60 and 75 years old with acute or convalescent COVID-19. The specimen was peripheral blood. The gene calls are TRBV19 and TRBJ1-1; D gene ambiguous. DNA for the CDR3: TGTGCCAGTAGTTCAACCGGGAGGGACACTGAAGCTTTCTTT. Translating gives CASSSTGRDTEAFF. Combining the CDR3 with reference TRBV19 and TRBJ1-1 gives the whole variable domain DGGITQSPKYLFRKEGQNVTLSCEQNLNHDAMYWYRQDPGQGLRLIYYSQIVNDFQKGDIAEGYSVSREKKESFPLTVTSAQKNPTAFYLCASSSTGRDTEAFFGQGTRLTVV.